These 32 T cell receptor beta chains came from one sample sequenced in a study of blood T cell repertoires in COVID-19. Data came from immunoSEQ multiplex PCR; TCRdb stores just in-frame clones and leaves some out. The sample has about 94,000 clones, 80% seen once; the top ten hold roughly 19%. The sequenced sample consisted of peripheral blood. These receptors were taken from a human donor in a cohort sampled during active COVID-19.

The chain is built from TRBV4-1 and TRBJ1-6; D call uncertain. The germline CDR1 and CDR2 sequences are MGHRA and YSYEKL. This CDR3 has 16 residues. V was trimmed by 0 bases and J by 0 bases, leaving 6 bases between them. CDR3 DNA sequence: TGCGCCAGCAGCCAAGATGAGGGCTCCTATAATTCACCCCTCCACTTT. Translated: CASSQDEGSYNSPLHF.

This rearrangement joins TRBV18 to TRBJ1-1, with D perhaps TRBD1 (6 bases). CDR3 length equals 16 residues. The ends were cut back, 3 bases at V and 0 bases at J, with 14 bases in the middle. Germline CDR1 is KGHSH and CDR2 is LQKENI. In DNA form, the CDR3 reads TGTGCCAGCTCACCGCTGACAGGTCGTATGAACACTGAAGCTTTCTTT. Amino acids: CASSPLTGRMNTEAFF.

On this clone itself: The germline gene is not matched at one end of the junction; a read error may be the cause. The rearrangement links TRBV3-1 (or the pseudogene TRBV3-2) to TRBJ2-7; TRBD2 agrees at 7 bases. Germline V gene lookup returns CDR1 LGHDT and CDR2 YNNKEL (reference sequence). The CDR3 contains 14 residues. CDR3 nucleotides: TGTGCCAGCAGGCAAGCGGGAATGTTTAACGAGCAGTACTTC. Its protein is CASRQAGMFNEQYF.

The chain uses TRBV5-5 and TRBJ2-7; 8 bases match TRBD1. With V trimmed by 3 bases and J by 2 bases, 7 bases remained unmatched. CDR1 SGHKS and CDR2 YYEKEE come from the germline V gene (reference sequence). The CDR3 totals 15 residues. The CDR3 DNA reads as TGTGCCAGCAGCTGGGGCGGGACAGGAACCTACGAGCAGTACTTC. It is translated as CASSWGGTGTYEQYF.

The CDR3 loop reads CARGSGRLATDTQYF. Written as DNA, the CDR3 is TGTGCCAGAGGTAGCGGGAGGCTTGCCACAGATACGCAGTATTTT. The chain couples TRBV2 to TRBJ2-3; TRBD2 matches at 10 bases. This CDR3 region has 15 residues. Germline V lookup: CDR1 SNHLY, CDR2 FYNNEI. Losses at the gene ends were 9 bases for V and 2 bases for J; bases not matched to a gene: 8.

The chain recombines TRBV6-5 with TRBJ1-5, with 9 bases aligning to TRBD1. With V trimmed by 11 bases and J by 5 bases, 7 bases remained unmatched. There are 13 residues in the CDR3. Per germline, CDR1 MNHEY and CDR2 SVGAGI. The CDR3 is CAASRDRDQPQHF. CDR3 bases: TGTGCCGCGTCCCGGGACAGGGATCAGCCCCAGCATTTT.

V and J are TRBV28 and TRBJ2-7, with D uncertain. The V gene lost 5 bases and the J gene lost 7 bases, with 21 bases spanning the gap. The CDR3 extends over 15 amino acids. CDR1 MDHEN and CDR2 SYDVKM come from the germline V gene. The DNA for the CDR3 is TGTGCCAGCAGTCCGGCGGCTAGACGTCTTTCTGAGCAGTACTTC. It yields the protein CASSPAARRLSEQYF.

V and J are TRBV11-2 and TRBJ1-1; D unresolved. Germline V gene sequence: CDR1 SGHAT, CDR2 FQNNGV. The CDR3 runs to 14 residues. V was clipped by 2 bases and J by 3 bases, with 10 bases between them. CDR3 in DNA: TGTGCCAGCAGCTTACTCCCCGGGTACACTGAAGCTTTCTTT. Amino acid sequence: CASSLLPGYTEAFF. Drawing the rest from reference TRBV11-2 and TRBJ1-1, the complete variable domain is EAGVAQSPRYKIIEKRQSVAFWCNPISGHATLYWYQQILGQGPKLLIQFQNNGVVDDSQLPKDRFSAERLKGVDSTLKIQPAKLEDSAVYLCASSLLPGYTEAFFGQGTRLTVV.

The CDR3 protein is CASSRSGTGTGANVLTF. CDR3 coding DNA: TGTGCCAGCAGTAGATCCGGGACAGGGACTGGGGCCAACGTCCTGACTTTC. V usage is TRBV6-6 and J usage is TRBJ2-6; TRBD1 agrees at 9 bases. J gave up 2 bases and V 5 bases, and 7 bases lay outside the gene matches. The CDR3 length is 17 residues. Germline CDR1 and CDR2: MNHNY and SVGAGI (reference sequence).

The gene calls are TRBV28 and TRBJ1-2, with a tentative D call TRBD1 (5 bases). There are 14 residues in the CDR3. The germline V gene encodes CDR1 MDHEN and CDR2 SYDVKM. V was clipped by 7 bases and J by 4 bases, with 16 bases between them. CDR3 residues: CASTPRDFLYGYTF. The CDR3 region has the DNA TGTGCCAGCACCCCCAGGGACTTCCTCTATGGCTACACCTTC.

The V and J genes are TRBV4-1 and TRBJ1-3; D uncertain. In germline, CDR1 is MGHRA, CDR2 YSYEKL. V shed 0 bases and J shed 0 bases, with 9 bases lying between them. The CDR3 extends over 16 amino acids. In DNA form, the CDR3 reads TGCGCCAGCAGCCAAGAGAGCCAATACTCTGGAAACACCATATATTTT. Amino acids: CASSQESQYSGNTIYF.

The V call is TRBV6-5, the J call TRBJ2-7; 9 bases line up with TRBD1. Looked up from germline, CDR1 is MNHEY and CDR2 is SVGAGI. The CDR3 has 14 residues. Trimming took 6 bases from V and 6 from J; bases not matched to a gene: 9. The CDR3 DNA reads TGTGCCAGCAGCATGGAGACAGGGGGTATCGAGCAGTACTTC. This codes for CASSMETGGIEQYF.

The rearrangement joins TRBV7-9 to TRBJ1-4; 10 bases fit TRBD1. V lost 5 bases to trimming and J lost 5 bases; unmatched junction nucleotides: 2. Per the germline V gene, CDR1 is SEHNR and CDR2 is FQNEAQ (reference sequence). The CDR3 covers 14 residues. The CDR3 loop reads CASSLTGGNEKLFF. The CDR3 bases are TGTGCCAGCAGCCTGACAGGGGGCAATGAAAAACTGTTTTTT.

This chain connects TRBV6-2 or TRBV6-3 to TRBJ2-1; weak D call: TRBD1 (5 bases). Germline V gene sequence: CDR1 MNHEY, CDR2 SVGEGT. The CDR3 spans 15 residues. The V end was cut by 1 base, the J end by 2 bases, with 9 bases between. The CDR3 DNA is TGTGCCAGCAGTTACTTGGACATCACCTACAATGAGCAGTTCTTC. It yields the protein CASSYLDITYNEQFF.

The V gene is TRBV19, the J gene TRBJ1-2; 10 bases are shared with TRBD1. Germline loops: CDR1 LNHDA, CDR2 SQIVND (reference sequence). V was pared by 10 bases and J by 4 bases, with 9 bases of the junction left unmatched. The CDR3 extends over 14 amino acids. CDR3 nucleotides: TGTGCCACAGGGACAGGGGCGGATCGCTATGGCTACACCTTC. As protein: CATGTGADRYGYTF.

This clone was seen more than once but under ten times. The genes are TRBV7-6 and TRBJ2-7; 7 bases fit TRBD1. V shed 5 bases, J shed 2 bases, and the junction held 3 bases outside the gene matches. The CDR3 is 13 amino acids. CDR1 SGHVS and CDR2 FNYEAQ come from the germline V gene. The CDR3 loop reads CASSPDRPYEQYF. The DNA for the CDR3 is TGTGCCAGCAGCCCGGACAGGCCCTACGAGCAGTACTTC.

For the CDR3, the DNA is TGTGCCAGCAGTGGGACAACCTACGAGCAGTACTTC. Amino acid sequence: CASSGTTYEQYF. The chain employs TRBV13 and TRBJ2-7; perhaps TRBD1 as D (6 bases). Trimming pared 6 bases from V and 2 bases from J, leaving 8 bases between. Germline V CDR1 and CDR2: PRHDT, FYEKMQ (reference sequence). This CDR3 spans 12 amino acids.

In DNA form, the CDR3 reads TGTGCCAGCTCACCACGGACTAGCGGTTCCTACGAGCAGTACTTC. As protein: CASSPRTSGSYEQYF. The J gene is TRBJ2-7, the V gene TRBV18; 10 nucleotides match TRBD2. This CDR3 comprises 15 residues. The junction had 1 base not matched to a gene; V was cut back by 1 base and J by 1 base. Germline V gene lookup returns CDR1 KGHSH and CDR2 LQKENI.

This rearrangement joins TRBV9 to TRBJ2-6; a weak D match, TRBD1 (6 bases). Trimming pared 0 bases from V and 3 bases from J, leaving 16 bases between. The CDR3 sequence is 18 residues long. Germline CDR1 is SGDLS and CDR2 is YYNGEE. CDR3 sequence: CASSVDLWGLGGANVLTF. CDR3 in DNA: TGTGCCAGCAGCGTAGACCTCTGGGGGCTCGGTGGGGCCAACGTCCTGACTTTC.

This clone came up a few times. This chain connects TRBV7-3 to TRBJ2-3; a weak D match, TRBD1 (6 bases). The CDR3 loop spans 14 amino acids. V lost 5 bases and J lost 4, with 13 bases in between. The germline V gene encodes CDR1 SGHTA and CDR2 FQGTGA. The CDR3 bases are TGTGCCAGCAGCCCCCAGGGGATAGCAGATACGCAGTATTTT. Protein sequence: CASSPQGIADTQYF.

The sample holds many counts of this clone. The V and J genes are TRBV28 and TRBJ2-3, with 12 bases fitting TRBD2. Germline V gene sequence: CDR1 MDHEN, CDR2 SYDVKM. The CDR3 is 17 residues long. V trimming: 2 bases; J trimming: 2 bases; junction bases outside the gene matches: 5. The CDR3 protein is CASSLVGLAGFTDTQYF. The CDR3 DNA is TGTGCCAGCAGTTTAGTCGGACTAGCGGGGTTCACAGATACGCAGTATTTT.

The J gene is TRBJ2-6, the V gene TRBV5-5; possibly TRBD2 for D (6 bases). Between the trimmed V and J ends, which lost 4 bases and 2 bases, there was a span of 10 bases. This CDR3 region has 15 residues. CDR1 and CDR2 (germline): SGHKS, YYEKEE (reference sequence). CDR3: CASSLSGAGANVLTF. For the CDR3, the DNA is TGTGCCAGCAGCCTGTCGGGGGCTGGGGCCAACGTCCTGACTTTC.

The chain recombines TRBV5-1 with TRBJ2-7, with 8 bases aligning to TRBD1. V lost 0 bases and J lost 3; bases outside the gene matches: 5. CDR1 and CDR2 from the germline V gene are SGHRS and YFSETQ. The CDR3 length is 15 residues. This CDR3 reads CASSLASGTGYEQYF. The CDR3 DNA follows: TGCGCCAGCAGCTTGGCCTCCGGGACAGGCTACGAGCAGTACTTC.

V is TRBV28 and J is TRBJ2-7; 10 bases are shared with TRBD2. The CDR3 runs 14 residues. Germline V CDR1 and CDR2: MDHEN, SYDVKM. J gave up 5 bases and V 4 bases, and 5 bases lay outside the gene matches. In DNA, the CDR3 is TGTGCCAGCAGTTCCATGAGCGGGAGGGACGAGCAGTACTTC. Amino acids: CASSSMSGRDEQYF. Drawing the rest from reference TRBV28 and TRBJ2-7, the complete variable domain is DVKVTQSSRYLVKRTGEKVFLECVQDMDHENMFWYRQDPGLGLRLIYFSYDVKMKEKGDIPEGYSVSREKKERFSLILESASTNQTSMYLCASSSMSGRDEQYFGPGTRLTVT.

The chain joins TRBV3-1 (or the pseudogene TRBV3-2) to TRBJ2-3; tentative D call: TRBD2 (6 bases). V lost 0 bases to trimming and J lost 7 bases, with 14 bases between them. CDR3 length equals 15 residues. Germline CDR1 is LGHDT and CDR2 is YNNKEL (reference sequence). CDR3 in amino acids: CASSQDVTGAHTQYF. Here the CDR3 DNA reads TGTGCCAGCAGCCAAGACGTAACGGGAGCTCATACGCAGTATTTT.

The chain's CDR3 is CASSLGTGVLYF. Written as DNA, the CDR3 is TGTGCCAGCAGCTTAGGGACAGGGGTTCTGTACTTC. The chain joins TRBV7-6 to TRBJ2-7; 9 nucleotides line up with TRBD1. The CDR3 has 12 amino acids. Germline assignment: CDR1 SGHVS and CDR2 FNYEAQ. J was trimmed by 12 bases and V by 1 base; bases with no gene match: 4.

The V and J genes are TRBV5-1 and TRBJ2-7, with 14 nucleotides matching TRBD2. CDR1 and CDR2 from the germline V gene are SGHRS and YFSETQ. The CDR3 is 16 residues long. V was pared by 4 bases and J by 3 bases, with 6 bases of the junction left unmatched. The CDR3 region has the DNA TGCGCCAGCAGCGGGGGACTAGCGGGAGATATCTACGAGCAGTACTTC. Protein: CASSGGLAGDIYEQYF.

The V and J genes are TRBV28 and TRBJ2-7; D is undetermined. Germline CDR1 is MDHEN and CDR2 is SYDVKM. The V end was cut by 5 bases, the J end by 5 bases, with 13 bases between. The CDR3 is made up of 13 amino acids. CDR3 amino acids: CASSRWPENEQYF. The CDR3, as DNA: TGTGCCAGCAGTCGCTGGCCGGAGAACGAGCAGTACTTC.

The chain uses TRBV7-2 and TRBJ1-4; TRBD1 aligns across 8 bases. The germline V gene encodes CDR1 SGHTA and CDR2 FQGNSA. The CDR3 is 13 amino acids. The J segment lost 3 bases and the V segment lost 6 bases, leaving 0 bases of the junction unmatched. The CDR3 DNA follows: TGTGCCAGCAGGGACAGGGCTAATGAAAAACTGTTTTTT. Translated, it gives CASRDRANEKLFF.

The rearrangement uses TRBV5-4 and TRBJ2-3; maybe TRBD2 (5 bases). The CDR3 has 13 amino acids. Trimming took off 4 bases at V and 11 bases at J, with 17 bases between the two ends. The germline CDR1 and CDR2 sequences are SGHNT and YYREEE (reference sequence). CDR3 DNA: TGTGCCAGCAGCCCGGGAAGTCACCGGGGGCAGTATTTT. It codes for CASSPGSHRGQYF.

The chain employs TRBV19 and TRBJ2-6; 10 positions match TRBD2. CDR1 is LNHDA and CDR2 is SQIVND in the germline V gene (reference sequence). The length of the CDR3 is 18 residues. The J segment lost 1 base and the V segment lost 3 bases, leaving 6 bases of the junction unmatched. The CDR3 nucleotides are TGTGCCAGTAGTATGGGGATAGCGGGAGGTTCTGGGGCCAACGTCCTGACTTTC. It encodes CASSMGIAGGSGANVLTF.

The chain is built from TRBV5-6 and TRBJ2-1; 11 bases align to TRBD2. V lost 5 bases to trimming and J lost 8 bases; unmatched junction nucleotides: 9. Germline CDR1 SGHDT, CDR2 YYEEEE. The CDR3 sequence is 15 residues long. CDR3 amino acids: CASSSTSGTLHEQFF. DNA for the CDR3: TGTGCCAGCAGTTCGACTAGCGGGACATTACATGAGCAGTTCTTC.